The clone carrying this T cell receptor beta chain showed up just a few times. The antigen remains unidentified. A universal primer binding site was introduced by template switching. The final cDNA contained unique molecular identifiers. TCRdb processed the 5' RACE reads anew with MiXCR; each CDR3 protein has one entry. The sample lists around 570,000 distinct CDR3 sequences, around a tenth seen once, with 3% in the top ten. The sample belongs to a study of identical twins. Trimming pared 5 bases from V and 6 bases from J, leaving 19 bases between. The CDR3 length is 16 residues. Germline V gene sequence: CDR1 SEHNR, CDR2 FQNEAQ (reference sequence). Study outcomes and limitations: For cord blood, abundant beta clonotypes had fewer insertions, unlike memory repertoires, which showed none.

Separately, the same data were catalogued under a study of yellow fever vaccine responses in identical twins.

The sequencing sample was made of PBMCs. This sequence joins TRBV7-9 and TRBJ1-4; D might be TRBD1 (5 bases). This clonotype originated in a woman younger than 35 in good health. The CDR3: CASSLGHPRRDEKLFF. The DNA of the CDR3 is TGTGCCAGCAGCCTCGGACACCCGAGGAGAGATGAAAAACTGTTTTTT. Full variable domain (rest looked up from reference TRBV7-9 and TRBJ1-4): DTGVSQNPRHKITKRGQNVTFRCDPISEHNRLYWYRQTLGQGPEFLTYFQNEAQLEKSRLLSDRFSAERPKGSFSTLEIQRTEQGDSAMYLCASSLGHPRRDEKLFFGSGTQLSVL.